A selection of T cell receptor beta chains follows, all from one sample in a study of control samples from healthy donors and cancer patients. Libraries were prepared by immunoSEQ multiplex PCR; TCRdb keeps only in-frame clonotypes and omits some of them. The sample records some 140,000 clones, around 85% being singletons. Sequencing used blood. These receptors were taken from a woman aged 25 to 39 in good health. Each CDR3 is given with its conserved first and last residue. The D gene is left open where the match is weak. Size is omitted from some rows. Given values are once, few, many or a class for expanded clones.

j_call: TRBJ1-6
v_call: TRBV28
clone_size: -
d_call: TRBD1
cdr3_aa: CASSPGQGVSPLHF
cdr3_nt: TGTGCCAGCAGTCCGGGACAGGGAGTTTCACCCCTCCACTTT

j_call: TRBJ2-2
v_call: TRBV20-1
clone_size: -
d_call: TRBD2
cdr3_aa: CSASKRATSGAWDTGELFF
cdr3_nt: TGCAGTGCTAGTAAGCGAGCGACTAGCGGGGCCTGGGACACCGGGGAGCTGTTTTTT

j_call: TRBJ1-6
v_call: TRBV19
clone_size: -
d_call: -
cdr3_aa: CASSPLTGNNSPLHF
cdr3_nt: TGTGCCAGTAGTCCTCTCACTGGAAATAATTCACCCCTCCACTTT

j_call: TRBJ2-1
v_call: TRBV5-1
clone_size: -
d_call: -
cdr3_aa: CASSHLDVSYNEQFF
cdr3_nt: TGCGCCAGCAGCCACCTGGATGTTTCCTACAATGAGCAGTTCTTC

j_call: TRBJ2-3
v_call: TRBV5-6
clone_size: few
d_call: TRBD2
cdr3_aa: CASSLETSGSDADTQYF
cdr3_nt: TGTGCCAGCAGCTTGGAAACTAGCGGGAGTGACGCAGATACGCAGTATTTT

j_call: TRBJ2-3
v_call: TRBV6-1
clone_size: -
d_call: -
cdr3_aa: CASSERLSGSNLDTQYF
cdr3_nt: TGTGCCAGCAGTGAAAGGCTGTCAGGGAGCAATTTGGATACGCAGTATTTT

j_call: TRBJ1-2
v_call: TRBV6-2/TRBV6-3
clone_size: -
d_call: TRBD1
cdr3_aa: CASSPYKSGQQNYGYTF
cdr3_nt: TGTGCCAGCAGCCCTTACAAGTCGGGACAGCAGAACTATGGCTACACCTTC

j_call: TRBJ1-2
v_call: TRBV6-6
clone_size: -
d_call: -
cdr3_aa: CASSSYPDTYGYTF
cdr3_nt: TGTGCCAGTAGTTCATACCCAGACACCTATGGCTACACCTTC

j_call: TRBJ1-3
v_call: TRBV11-2
clone_size: -
d_call: -
cdr3_aa: CASSPGDSGNTIYF
cdr3_nt: TGTGCCAGCAGCCCAGGGGACTCTGGAAACACCATATATTTT

j_call: TRBJ1-1
v_call: TRBV18
clone_size: -
d_call: -
cdr3_aa: CASSPAGGSTEAFF
cdr3_nt: TGTGCCAGCTCACCTGCGGGGGGCTCCACTGAAGCTTTCTTT